The clone carrying this T cell receptor beta chain was seen just once. Original handling: Amplification with reference gene primers provided the estimates of nucleated cell counts. The repertoire was sequenced with immunoSEQ multiplex PCR; TCRdb's copy has only in-frame clones and lacks some. Clone size and V and J calls were adopted from that table, with D and trimming inferred from the DNA. The sample shows around 200,000 clones, under 90% of them seen only once. This record belongs to a study of blood T cell repertoires in COVID-19. Study information: The origin of the acute and convalescent COVID-19 samples was the United States, Italy and Spain.

The CDR3 is 13 amino acids. The germline V and J ends were trimmed by 6 bases and 3 bases, with 12 bases remaining between them. The genes are TRBV12-3 or TRBV12-4 and TRBJ2-7; D is ambiguous. Sequencing was performed on peripheral blood. This TCR was recovered from a man in his thirties or forties with active or convalescent COVID-19. The CDR3 nucleotides are TGTGCCAGCAGCCTACGACAAGGCTACGAGCAGTACTTC. Protein: CASSLRQGYEQYF.